These T cell receptor beta chains were read from a single sample in a study of T cells after yellow fever vaccination. In TCRdb, the 5' RACE reads were re-called with MiXCR into one record per CDR3 protein. This table holds approximately 610,000 distinct CDR3 sequences, about 15% found once. The specimen was PBMCs, collected 5 days after the first yellow fever vaccination. These receptors were obtained from a man aged 18 to 35 who received the YFV17D yellow fever vaccine. Both conserved end residues are part of each CDR3. Each record gives: CDR3 DNA, CDR3 protein, J gene, V gene, D gene, clone size. The D gene is left open where the match is weak. Rows may omit the clone size; those that give it use once, few, many or a size class.

CDR3nt: TGTGCCAGCTCACCGCCTTCGAGCCTTGCCAAAAACATTCAGTACTTC
CDR3aa: CASSPPSSLAKNIQYF
j_gene: TRBJ2-4
v_gene: TRBV18
d_gene: NA
abundance: NA

CDR3nt: TGCAGTGCACGGGGATATGGCTACACCTTC
CDR3aa: CSARGYGYTF
j_gene: TRBJ1-2
v_gene: TRBV20-1
d_gene: NA
abundance: many

CDR3nt: TGTGCCAGCAGTTCCTTTACAGGGGGACAGCCCCAGCATTTT
CDR3aa: CASSSFTGGQPQHF
j_gene: TRBJ1-5
v_gene: TRBV6-5
d_gene: TRBD1
abundance: NA

CDR3nt: TGCAGTGCTAGAGAAAAGGGGGCGATCGGGGAGCTGTTTTTT
CDR3aa: CSAREKGAIGELFF
j_gene: TRBJ2-2
v_gene: TRBV20-1
d_gene: TRBD1
abundance: NA

CDR3nt: TGTGCCACCACCAGGGGGGGGAATGAAAAACTGTTTTTT
CDR3aa: CATTRGGNEKLFF
j_gene: TRBJ1-4
v_gene: TRBV15
d_gene: TRBD1
abundance: NA

CDR3nt: TGCGCCAGCAGCTTGGTAGGCGGGCGCGGGGCCAACGTCCTGACTTTC
CDR3aa: CASSLVGGRGANVLTF
j_gene: TRBJ2-6
v_gene: TRBV5-1
d_gene: NA
abundance: NA

CDR3nt: TGTGCCAGCAGCGTTCGGGACGTGTACTCCTATAATTCACCCCTCCACTTT
CDR3aa: CASSVRDVYSYNSPLHF
j_gene: TRBJ1-6
v_gene: TRBV9
d_gene: NA
abundance: few

CDR3nt: TGCGCCAGCAGCTTACAGGGGGGAGGAAACATTCAGTACTTC
CDR3aa: CASSLQGGGNIQYF
j_gene: TRBJ2-4
v_gene: TRBV5-1
d_gene: TRBD1
abundance: NA

CDR3nt: TGTGCCAGCAGTTACTCGCGGAGCAATCAGCCCCAGCATTTT
CDR3aa: CASSYSRSNQPQHF
j_gene: TRBJ1-5
v_gene: TRBV6-5
d_gene: NA
abundance: NA

CDR3nt: TGTGCCAGCAGCGCCCAAAACAGGGTCCACGAGCAGTACTTC
CDR3aa: CASSAQNRVHEQYF
j_gene: TRBJ2-7
v_gene: TRBV7-9
d_gene: NA
abundance: NA

CDR3nt: TGCGCCAGCAGCCGATCAGGGCAGCGAGACCTCCTACAAGAGACCCAGTACTTC
CDR3aa: CASSRSGQRDLLQETQYF
j_gene: TRBJ2-5
v_gene: TRBV4-1
d_gene: NA
abundance: NA

CDR3nt: TGCGCCAGCAGCCAAGAGGGTGCTAGCGGGGGGCAGCAAGAGACCCAGTACTTC
CDR3aa: CASSQEGASGGQQETQYF
j_gene: TRBJ2-5
v_gene: TRBV4-1
d_gene: TRBD2
abundance: few

CDR3nt: TGTGCCAGCAGCGTAATGGGACAGGCAATTAATGAGCAGTTCTTC
CDR3aa: CASSVMGQAINEQFF
j_gene: TRBJ2-1
v_gene: TRBV9
d_gene: TRBD1
abundance: many

CDR3nt: TGTGCCAGCAGAGAACAGGGAAAACTGTTTTTT
CDR3aa: CASREQGKLFF
j_gene: TRBJ1-4
v_gene: TRBV6-6
d_gene: NA
abundance: NA

CDR3nt: TGTGCCATCCAGGGGGCGGGGAGAGAGACCCAGTACTTC
CDR3aa: CAIQGAGRETQYF
j_gene: TRBJ2-5
v_gene: TRBV10-3
d_gene: TRBD1
abundance: NA

CDR3nt: TGTGCCAGCAGTAAAGCCAAGGAGGGTGAAAAACTGTTTTTT
CDR3aa: CASSKAKEGEKLFF
j_gene: TRBJ1-4
v_gene: TRBV6-1
d_gene: NA
abundance: NA

CDR3nt: TGTGCCAGCAGTTTATGGGTTTGGGGGCAGTTCTTC
CDR3aa: CASSLWVWGQFF
j_gene: TRBJ2-1
v_gene: TRBV28
d_gene: NA
abundance: few

CDR3nt: TGCGCCAGCAGATTGGAGGGGGCCTACAATGAGCAGTTCTTC
CDR3aa: CASRLEGAYNEQFF
j_gene: TRBJ2-1
v_gene: TRBV5-1
d_gene: NA
abundance: NA

CDR3nt: TGTGCCAGCACCCCGACCGCGGGTCGGCACAATGAGCAGTTCTTC
CDR3aa: CASTPTAGRHNEQFF
j_gene: TRBJ2-1
v_gene: TRBV11-2
d_gene: NA
abundance: few

CDR3nt: TGTGCCACCTCGAGACTAGCGGGACCCAATGAGCAGTTCTTC
CDR3aa: CATSRLAGPNEQFF
j_gene: TRBJ2-1
v_gene: TRBV5-4
d_gene: TRBD2
abundance: NA

CDR3nt: TGTGCCAGCAGTAATAGGTGGGGTGCTAGTGACTATGGCTACACCTTC
CDR3aa: CASSNRWGASDYGYTF
j_gene: TRBJ1-2
v_gene: TRBV27
d_gene: NA
abundance: NA

CDR3nt: TGTGCCAGCAGCCAATACAGGGAAAACTATGGCTACACCTTC
CDR3aa: CASSQYRENYGYTF
j_gene: TRBJ1-2
v_gene: TRBV7-9
d_gene: NA
abundance: few

CDR3nt: TGTGCCAGCAGTCCTACGGAGGGTACTGAAGCTTTCTTT
CDR3aa: CASSPTEGTEAFF
j_gene: TRBJ1-1
v_gene: TRBV7-9
d_gene: NA
abundance: NA

CDR3nt: TGTGCCAGCAGTCCAGGCAGGGAAAACACCGGGGAGCTGTTTTTT
CDR3aa: CASSPGRENTGELFF
j_gene: TRBJ2-2
v_gene: TRBV28
d_gene: NA
abundance: few

CDR3nt: TGCGCCAGCAGATCAGCCGGGACAGGGATTTACGAGCAGTACTTC
CDR3aa: CASRSAGTGIYEQYF
j_gene: TRBJ2-7
v_gene: TRBV5-1
d_gene: TRBD1
abundance: few

CDR3nt: TGTGCCAGCAGCTTACTTGTCGGGGGGGCCTTTGGGACCCAGTACTTC
CDR3aa: CASSLLVGGAFGTQYF
j_gene: TRBJ2-5
v_gene: TRBV7-6
d_gene: TRBD2
abundance: few

CDR3nt: TGCGCCAGCAGCGGTACGGGACATCTGAACACCGGGGAGCTGTTTTTT
CDR3aa: CASSGTGHLNTGELFF
j_gene: TRBJ2-2
v_gene: TRBV4-3
d_gene: NA
abundance: few

CDR3nt: TGTGCCAGCAGCCAAAGACAGGGGGCCGGGGAGACCCAGTACTTC
CDR3aa: CASSQRQGAGETQYF
j_gene: TRBJ2-5
v_gene: TRBV4-2
d_gene: TRBD1
abundance: few

CDR3nt: TGTGCCAGCAGCCAAGAAGTTCTCCATACGCAGTATTTT
CDR3aa: CASSQEVLHTQYF
j_gene: TRBJ2-3
v_gene: TRBV3-1
d_gene: NA
abundance: few